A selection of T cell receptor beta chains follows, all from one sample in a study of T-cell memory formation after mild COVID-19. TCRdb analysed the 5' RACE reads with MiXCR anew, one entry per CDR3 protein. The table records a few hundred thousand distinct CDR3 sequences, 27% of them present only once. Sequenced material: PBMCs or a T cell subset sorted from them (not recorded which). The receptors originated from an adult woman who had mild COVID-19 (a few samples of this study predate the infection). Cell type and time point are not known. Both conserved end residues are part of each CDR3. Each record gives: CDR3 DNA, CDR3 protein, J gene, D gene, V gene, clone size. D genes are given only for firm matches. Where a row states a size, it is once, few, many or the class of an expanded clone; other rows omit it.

cdr3_nt: TGTGCCAGCAGCTTAACGCCTTCGGACTACGAGCAGTACTTC
cdr3_aa: CASSLTPSDYEQYF
j_call: TRBJ2-7
d_call: NA
v_call: TRBV5-8
clone_size: NA

cdr3_nt: TGTGCCAGCAGCCCCTTCGGCGGGGGGGCAAGTGAGCAGTTCTTC
cdr3_aa: CASSPFGGGASEQFF
j_call: TRBJ2-1
d_call: TRBD2
v_call: TRBV7-3
clone_size: NA

cdr3_nt: TGTGCCAGCAGCAAAGAATACAGGTCGGGCAAAAACATTCAGTACTTC
cdr3_aa: CASSKEYRSGKNIQYF
j_call: TRBJ2-4
d_call: NA
v_call: TRBV7-8
clone_size: NA

cdr3_nt: TGTGCCAGCAGTGTATCTAAAGAGACCCAGTACTTC
cdr3_aa: CASSVSKETQYF
j_call: TRBJ2-5
d_call: NA
v_call: TRBV2
clone_size: few

cdr3_nt: TGCAGCGTTGATCCTGGGGGCACAGATACGCAGTATTTT
cdr3_aa: CSVDPGGTDTQYF
j_call: TRBJ2-3
d_call: NA
v_call: TRBV29-1
clone_size: few

cdr3_nt: TGTGCCAGCAGTCCAAACACGAACTATGGCTACACCTTC
cdr3_aa: CASSPNTNYGYTF
j_call: TRBJ1-2
d_call: NA
v_call: TRBV12-3/TRBV12-4
clone_size: NA

cdr3_nt: TGCGCCAGCAGCTTGGTCGTTAGTAGGACAGGGCCCACTGAAGCTTTCTTT
cdr3_aa: CASSLVVSRTGPTEAFF
j_call: TRBJ1-1
d_call: TRBD1
v_call: TRBV5-1
clone_size: NA

cdr3_nt: TGTGCCAGCAGCTTAGAGTGGGACAGGCTTCAATCCTCTGGAAACACCATATATTTT
cdr3_aa: CASSLEWDRLQSSGNTIYF
j_call: TRBJ1-3
d_call: TRBD1
v_call: TRBV7-9
clone_size: NA

cdr3_nt: TGTGCCAGCAGCTTGGTGTCGGGACAGGGACGCGATGAGCAGTTCTTC
cdr3_aa: CASSLVSGQGRDEQFF
j_call: TRBJ2-1
d_call: TRBD1
v_call: TRBV5-4
clone_size: NA

cdr3_nt: TGTGCCAGCAGTTACTCGGCTAGCGGATACGAGCAGTACTTC
cdr3_aa: CASSYSASGYEQYF
j_call: TRBJ2-7
d_call: TRBD2
v_call: TRBV6-6
clone_size: few

cdr3_nt: TGTGCCAGCAGCTTCCGGGACGGTACAGATACGCAGTATTTT
cdr3_aa: CASSFRDGTDTQYF
j_call: TRBJ2-3
d_call: NA
v_call: TRBV5-4
clone_size: NA

cdr3_nt: TGTGCCAGCAGCTCCCCCCCTACTCGGGCCCTCTCCTACGAGCAGTACTTC
cdr3_aa: CASSSPPTRALSYEQYF
j_call: TRBJ2-7
d_call: NA
v_call: TRBV7-9
clone_size: few

cdr3_nt: TGTGCCAGCAGGGGACTAGCCGCCGTAGGGCAGTTCTTC
cdr3_aa: CASRGLAAVGQFF
j_call: TRBJ2-1
d_call: TRBD2
v_call: TRBV2
clone_size: few

cdr3_nt: TGTGCCAGCTCACCTACTGGGACAAGTATCACCTACGAGCAGTACTTC
cdr3_aa: CASSPTGTSITYEQYF
j_call: TRBJ2-7
d_call: NA
v_call: TRBV18
clone_size: NA

cdr3_nt: TGCAGCGTGGGGCGCGCAAGGAAACTGTTTTTT
cdr3_aa: CSVGRARKLFF
j_call: TRBJ1-4
d_call: NA
v_call: TRBV29-1
clone_size: few

cdr3_nt: TGTGCCAGCAGTCTGGCTAGCGGGGACTACGAGCAGTACTTC
cdr3_aa: CASSLASGDYEQYF
j_call: TRBJ2-7
d_call: TRBD2
v_call: TRBV5-5
clone_size: few

cdr3_nt: TGTGCCAGCTCACCCCGGACAGGGTCCGGCTATGGCTACACCTTC
cdr3_aa: CASSPRTGSGYGYTF
j_call: TRBJ1-2
d_call: TRBD1
v_call: TRBV18
clone_size: few

cdr3_nt: TGTGCCAGCAGAGCAGGGGGTGGTTCCTACGAGCAGTACTTC
cdr3_aa: CASRAGGGSYEQYF
j_call: TRBJ2-7
d_call: TRBD1
v_call: TRBV3-1
clone_size: NA

cdr3_nt: TGTGCCAGCACCACACCGCTTAGCGGCTCCTACGAGCAGTACTTC
cdr3_aa: CASTTPLSGSYEQYF
j_call: TRBJ2-7
d_call: NA
v_call: TRBV2
clone_size: NA

cdr3_nt: TGTGCCAGTAGTATTCAGGGACGAGCAATGAACACTGAAGCTTTCTTT
cdr3_aa: CASSIQGRAMNTEAFF
j_call: TRBJ1-1
d_call: NA
v_call: TRBV19
clone_size: NA

cdr3_nt: TGTGCCAGCAGCCCCCTAGCAACGGGCACCGGGGAGCTGTTTTTT
cdr3_aa: CASSPLATGTGELFF
j_call: TRBJ2-2
d_call: NA
v_call: TRBV11-2
clone_size: few

cdr3_nt: TGTGCCAGCAGCCAAACTAGCTACTCTGACGAGCAGTACTTC
cdr3_aa: CASSQTSYSDEQYF
j_call: TRBJ2-7
d_call: NA
v_call: TRBV3-1
clone_size: few

cdr3_nt: TGCGCCAGCAGCTTGATCTCTGGCACTGAAGCTTTCTTT
cdr3_aa: CASSLISGTEAFF
j_call: TRBJ1-1
d_call: NA
v_call: TRBV5-1
clone_size: NA

cdr3_nt: TGTGCCAGCAGCTTAGAGACAGGGGCTCTGTTTTTT
cdr3_aa: CASSLETGALFF
j_call: TRBJ1-4
d_call: TRBD1
v_call: TRBV7-2
clone_size: few

cdr3_nt: TGTGCCAGCAGCTTGGTTGCGGGGGGGCCAGACGAGCAGTACTTC
cdr3_aa: CASSLVAGGPDEQYF
j_call: TRBJ2-7
d_call: TRBD2
v_call: TRBV5-6
clone_size: few

cdr3_nt: TGTGCCAGCTCACCACTTGACTCAGGGGGCCTGAACACTGAAGCTTTCTTT
cdr3_aa: CASSPLDSGGLNTEAFF
j_call: TRBJ1-1
d_call: TRBD1
v_call: TRBV18
clone_size: NA

cdr3_nt: TGCAGCGCTGGGGGCAGCTCCTACGAGCAGTACTTC
cdr3_aa: CSAGGSSYEQYF
j_call: TRBJ2-7
d_call: NA
v_call: TRBV29-1
clone_size: few

cdr3_nt: TGCAGCGGACAGTCTTCGTCGAACACCGGGGAGCTGTTTTTT
cdr3_aa: CSGQSSSNTGELFF
j_call: TRBJ2-2
d_call: NA
v_call: TRBV29-1
clone_size: NA

cdr3_nt: TGTGCCAGCAGTTACAAACATGGCTCATCCCACGAGCAGTACTTC
cdr3_aa: CASSYKHGSSHEQYF
j_call: TRBJ2-7
d_call: NA
v_call: TRBV6-5
clone_size: NA

cdr3_nt: TGTGCCAGCAGTTACTCGTCGGATAGAGGGGCCAACGTCCTGACTTTC
cdr3_aa: CASSYSSDRGANVLTF
j_call: TRBJ2-6
d_call: NA
v_call: TRBV6-5
clone_size: many

cdr3_nt: TGTGCCAGCAGGGGGGGACAGGTTCCTAATTCACCCCTCCACTTT
cdr3_aa: CASRGGQVPNSPLHF
j_call: TRBJ1-6
d_call: TRBD1
v_call: TRBV27
clone_size: few

cdr3_nt: TGCGCCAGCAGCGTGGGTACAGGGGCAGTCTACGAGCAGTACTTC
cdr3_aa: CASSVGTGAVYEQYF
j_call: TRBJ2-7
d_call: TRBD1
v_call: TRBV5-1
clone_size: few

cdr3_nt: TGTGCCTACACTCGGACGAACACTGAAGCTTTCTTT
cdr3_aa: CAYTRTNTEAFF
j_call: TRBJ1-1
d_call: NA
v_call: TRBV30
clone_size: NA

cdr3_nt: TGCGCCAGCGCCCGCGAAATAGGTTCCGGGGCCAACGTCCTGACTTTC
cdr3_aa: CASAREIGSGANVLTF
j_call: TRBJ2-6
d_call: NA
v_call: TRBV5-1
clone_size: few

cdr3_nt: TGTGCCAGCAGTTACCTTACTAGCGGGGGGTTTTATATTGAGCAGTTCTTC
cdr3_aa: CASSYLTSGGFYIEQFF
j_call: TRBJ2-1
d_call: TRBD2
v_call: TRBV6-2/TRBV6-3
clone_size: NA

cdr3_nt: TGTGCCAGCAGTTCCACCGGGACATCGCCCTCTGGGGCCAACGTCCTGACTTTC
cdr3_aa: CASSSTGTSPSGANVLTF
j_call: TRBJ2-6
d_call: NA
v_call: TRBV12-3/TRBV12-4
clone_size: NA

cdr3_nt: TGTGCCAGCAGCTTAGATGTAGGGGCACCTAACTATGGCTACACCTTC
cdr3_aa: CASSLDVGAPNYGYTF
j_call: TRBJ1-2
d_call: NA
v_call: TRBV7-9
clone_size: few

cdr3_nt: TGTGCCAGCAGTGAGCGACAGGGCTTTGAAAACACCATATATTTT
cdr3_aa: CASSERQGFENTIYF
j_call: TRBJ1-3
d_call: TRBD1
v_call: TRBV25-1
clone_size: few

cdr3_nt: TGCAGTGCTAGGATCTCGGGGTCTGAAGCTTTCTTT
cdr3_aa: CSARISGSEAFF
j_call: TRBJ1-1
d_call: NA
v_call: TRBV20-1
clone_size: few

cdr3_nt: TGTGCCAGCAGCTTAGGACTAGCGGGAGTTTCCATCGAGCAGTACTTC
cdr3_aa: CASSLGLAGVSIEQYF
j_call: TRBJ2-7
d_call: TRBD2
v_call: TRBV7-8
clone_size: NA

cdr3_nt: TGTGCCAGCAGCCGACGTGGGGAGAACCAAGAGACCCAGTACTTC
cdr3_aa: CASSRRGENQETQYF
j_call: TRBJ2-5
d_call: NA
v_call: TRBV3-1
clone_size: few

cdr3_nt: TGTGCCAGCAGCCAAGATCCGGCTAGCGGGAGTTATAATGAGCAGTTCTTC
cdr3_aa: CASSQDPASGSYNEQFF
j_call: TRBJ2-1
d_call: TRBD2
v_call: TRBV4-2
clone_size: NA

cdr3_nt: TGCGCCAGCAGCTACTCCGGGACTAGGATTAGCAATGAGCAGTTCTTC
cdr3_aa: CASSYSGTRISNEQFF
j_call: TRBJ2-1
d_call: TRBD2
v_call: TRBV4-1
clone_size: NA

cdr3_nt: TGTGCCAGCAGTGATCCGGGACAGCCTTCCTACGAGCAGTACTTC
cdr3_aa: CASSDPGQPSYEQYF
j_call: TRBJ2-7
d_call: TRBD1
v_call: TRBV6-1
clone_size: few

cdr3_nt: TGTGCCAGTAGTATCGCCACCGGTAGGACCCAGTACTTC
cdr3_aa: CASSIATGRTQYF
j_call: TRBJ2-5
d_call: NA
v_call: TRBV19
clone_size: few

cdr3_nt: TGTGCCAGCAGCCCCGCAGGGATCCATGAGCAGTTCTTC
cdr3_aa: CASSPAGIHEQFF
j_call: TRBJ2-1
d_call: NA
v_call: TRBV7-9
clone_size: few

cdr3_nt: TGTGCCACCAGTGACCAGAGGTGGGGCGGGAGCACCTACAATGAGCAGTTCTTC
cdr3_aa: CATSDQRWGGSTYNEQFF
j_call: TRBJ2-1
d_call: TRBD2
v_call: TRBV24-1
clone_size: NA

cdr3_nt: TGTGCTAGTGGTGCGAATCTGAGGGAGACCCAGTACTTC
cdr3_aa: CASGANLRETQYF
j_call: TRBJ2-5
d_call: NA
v_call: TRBV12-5
clone_size: NA

cdr3_nt: TGTGCCAGCAGCTTAAGGGGACTAGCCAATGAGCAGTTCTTC
cdr3_aa: CASSLRGLANEQFF
j_call: TRBJ2-1
d_call: TRBD2
v_call: TRBV7-6
clone_size: NA

cdr3_nt: TGTGCCACCAGTGATTGGGACTCTTACGAGCAGTACTTC
cdr3_aa: CATSDWDSYEQYF
j_call: TRBJ2-7
d_call: NA
v_call: TRBV24-1
clone_size: NA

cdr3_nt: TGCGGAACGAAGGGCAGGGGGAATTTGCAGTACTTC
cdr3_aa: CGTKGRGNLQYF
j_call: TRBJ2-7
d_call: TRBD1
v_call: TRBV20-1
clone_size: NA

cdr3_nt: TGTGCCAGCGGCCTTAGCGAGCAGTACTTC
cdr3_aa: CASGLSEQYF
j_call: TRBJ2-7
d_call: NA
v_call: TRBV6-2/TRBV6-3
clone_size: few

cdr3_nt: TGCAGCGTTGAAGTGGGACATAACTCAGAGACCCAGTACTTC
cdr3_aa: CSVEVGHNSETQYF
j_call: TRBJ2-5
d_call: NA
v_call: TRBV29-1
clone_size: few

cdr3_nt: TGTGCCAGCAGCCATAGCACAGATACGCAGTATTTT
cdr3_aa: CASSHSTDTQYF
j_call: TRBJ2-3
d_call: NA
v_call: TRBV9
clone_size: many

cdr3_nt: TGCGCCAGCAGCTTGATGGGGGGCGCATCCTACGAGCAGTACTTC
cdr3_aa: CASSLMGGASYEQYF
j_call: TRBJ2-7
d_call: NA
v_call: TRBV5-1
clone_size: NA

cdr3_nt: TGTGCCAGCAGTTACCAGGGCTTCTCCTACAATGAGCAGTTCTTC
cdr3_aa: CASSYQGFSYNEQFF
j_call: TRBJ2-1
d_call: NA
v_call: TRBV6-5
clone_size: few

cdr3_nt: TGTGCCAGCAGCTTACAGCCAAAAGAGACCCAGTACTTC
cdr3_aa: CASSLQPKETQYF
j_call: TRBJ2-5
d_call: NA
v_call: TRBV7-2
clone_size: NA

cdr3_nt: TGTGCCAGCAGCTCGGAGTTCGGGGAGCTGTTTTTT
cdr3_aa: CASSSEFGELFF
j_call: TRBJ2-2
d_call: NA
v_call: TRBV7-6
clone_size: NA